What follows is one T cell receptor beta chain and its context. The CDR3 end lies 3 residues beyond the end of the read and is filled in from the germline J gene. immunoSEQ multiplex PCR used an average of 1200 ng genomic DNA. Measured with immunoSEQ multiplex PCR; TCRdb has only the in-frame clones, and not every one. The table lists tens of thousands of clones. These data belong to a study of T cells in women clearing cervical HPV infection. Across the study: Cases' blood sampling followed lesion detection by median about 150 days (90 to 200).

The V and J ends lost 7 bases and 0 bases respectively, with 14 bases between them. The CDR3 totals 14 residues. The V gene's germline CDR1 is DFQATT and CDR2 SNEGSKA (reference sequence). The TCR comes from a woman aged 18-70 years with a cervical HPV16 infection that either progressed to CIN3+ or cleared (not recorded which). The sample was blood buffy coat. The chain is built from TRBV20-1 and TRBJ2-3; TRBD2 is a possible D gene (6 bases). CDR3 region: CSVWAEGSTDTQYF. CDR3 DNA, as far as it was read: TGCAGTGTTTGGGCGGAGGGGAGCACAGATACG.